This TCR beta chain was documented in a study of blood T cell repertoires in COVID-19. The CDR3 has 14 amino acids. Trimming left V 0 bases short and J 7 bases short, with 8 bases between. Germline V gives CDR1 SGHRS, CDR2 YFSETQ. Assay: immunoSEQ multiplex PCR; the TCRdb copy retains only in-frame clones and omits some. The sample contains 150,000 to 180,000 clones, about 79% of which appear only once. The clonotype comes from a woman aged 60 to 75 with acute or convalescent COVID-19. J is TRBJ1-6 and V is TRBV5-1; D not resolved. The sequencing sample was made of peripheral blood. CDR3: CASSLGALNSPLHF. Written as DNA, the CDR3 is TGCGCCAGCAGCTTGGGGGCACTCAATTCACCCCTCCACTTT. Together with reference TRBV5-1 and TRBJ1-6, the CDR3 gives the full variable domain: KAGVTQTPRYLIKTRGQQVTLSCSPISGHRSVSWYQQTPGQGLQFLFEYFSETQRNKGNFPGRFSGRQFSNSRSEMNVSTLELGDSALYLCASSLGALNSPLHFGNGTRLTVT.